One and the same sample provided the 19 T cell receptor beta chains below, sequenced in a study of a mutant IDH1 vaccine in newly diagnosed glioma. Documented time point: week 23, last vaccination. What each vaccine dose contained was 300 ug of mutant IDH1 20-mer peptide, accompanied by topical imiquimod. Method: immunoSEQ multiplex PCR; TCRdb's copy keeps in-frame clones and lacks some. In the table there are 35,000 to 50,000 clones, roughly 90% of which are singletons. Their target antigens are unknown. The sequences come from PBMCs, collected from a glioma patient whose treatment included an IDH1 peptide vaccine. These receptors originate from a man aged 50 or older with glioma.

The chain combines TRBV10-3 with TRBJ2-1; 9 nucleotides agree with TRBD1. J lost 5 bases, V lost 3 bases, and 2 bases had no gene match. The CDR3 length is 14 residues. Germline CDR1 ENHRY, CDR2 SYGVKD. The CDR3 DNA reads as TGTGCCATCAGTGAACAGGGGGCGGACAATGAGCAGTTCTTC. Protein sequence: CAISEQGADNEQFF.

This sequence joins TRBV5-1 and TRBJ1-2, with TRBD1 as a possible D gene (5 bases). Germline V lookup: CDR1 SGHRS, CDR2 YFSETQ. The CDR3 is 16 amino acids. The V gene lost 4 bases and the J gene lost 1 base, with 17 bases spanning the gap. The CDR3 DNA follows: TGCGCCAGCAGCCCGGCGACGACAGCTGTTAACTATGGCTACACCTTC. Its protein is CASSPATTAVNYGYTF.

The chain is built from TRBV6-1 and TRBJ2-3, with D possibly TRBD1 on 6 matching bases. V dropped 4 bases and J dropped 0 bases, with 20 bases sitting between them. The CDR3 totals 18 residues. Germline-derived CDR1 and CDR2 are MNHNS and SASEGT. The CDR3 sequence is CASSALVLWTESTDTQYF. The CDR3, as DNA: TGTGCCAGCAGTGCCTTGGTACTATGGACAGAAAGCACAGATACGCAGTATTTT.

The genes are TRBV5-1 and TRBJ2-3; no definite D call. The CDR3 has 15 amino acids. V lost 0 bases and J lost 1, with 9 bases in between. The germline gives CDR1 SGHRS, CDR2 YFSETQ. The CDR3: CASSLASSGTDTQYF. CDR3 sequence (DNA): TGCGCCAGCAGCTTGGCGTCCTCTGGCACAGATACGCAGTATTTT.

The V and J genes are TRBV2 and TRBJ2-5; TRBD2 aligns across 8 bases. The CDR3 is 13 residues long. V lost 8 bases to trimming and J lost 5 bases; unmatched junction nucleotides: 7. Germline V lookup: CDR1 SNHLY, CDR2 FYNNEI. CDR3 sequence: CASRGGDWETQYF. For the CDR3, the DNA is TGTGCCAGCCGGGGGGGGGATTGGGAGACCCAGTACTTC.

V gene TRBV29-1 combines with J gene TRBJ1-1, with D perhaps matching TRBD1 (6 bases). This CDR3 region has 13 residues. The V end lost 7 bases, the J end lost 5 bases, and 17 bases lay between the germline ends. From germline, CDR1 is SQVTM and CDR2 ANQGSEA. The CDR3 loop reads CSATRGGETEAFF. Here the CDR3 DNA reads TGCAGCGCCACTCGTGGGGGCGAAACTGAAGCTTTCTTT.

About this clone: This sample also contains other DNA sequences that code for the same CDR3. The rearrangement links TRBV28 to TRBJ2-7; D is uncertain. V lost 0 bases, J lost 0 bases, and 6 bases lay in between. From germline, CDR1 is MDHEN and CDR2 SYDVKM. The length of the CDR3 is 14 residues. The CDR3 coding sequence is TGTGCCAGCAGTTTATGGGCGAGCTCCTACGAGCAGTACTTC. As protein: CASSLWASSYEQYF.

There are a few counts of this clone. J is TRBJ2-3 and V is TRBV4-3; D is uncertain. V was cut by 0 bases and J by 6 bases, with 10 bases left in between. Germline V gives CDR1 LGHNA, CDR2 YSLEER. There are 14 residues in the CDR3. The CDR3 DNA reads TGCGCCAGCAGCCAAGATTCCGCACGGGATACGCAGTATTTT. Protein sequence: CASSQDSARDTQYF.

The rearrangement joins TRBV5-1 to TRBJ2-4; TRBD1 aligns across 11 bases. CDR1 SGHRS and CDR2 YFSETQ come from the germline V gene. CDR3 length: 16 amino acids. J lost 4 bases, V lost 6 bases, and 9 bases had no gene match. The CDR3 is CASNPTGTGGKNIQYF. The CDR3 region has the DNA TGCGCCAGCAACCCTACCGGGACAGGGGGGAAAAACATTCAGTACTTC.

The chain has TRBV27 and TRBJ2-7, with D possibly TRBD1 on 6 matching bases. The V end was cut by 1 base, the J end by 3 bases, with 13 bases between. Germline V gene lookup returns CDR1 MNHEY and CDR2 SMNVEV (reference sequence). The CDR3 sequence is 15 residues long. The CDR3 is CASSLFQGLDYEQYF. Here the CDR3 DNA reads TGTGCCAGCAGTTTATTTCAGGGGCTGGACTACGAGCAGTACTTC.

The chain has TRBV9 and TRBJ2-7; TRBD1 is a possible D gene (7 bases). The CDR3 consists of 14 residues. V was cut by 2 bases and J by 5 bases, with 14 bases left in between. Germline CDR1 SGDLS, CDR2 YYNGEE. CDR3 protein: CASSVQGGWDEQYF. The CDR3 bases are TGTGCCAGCAGCGTGCAGGGGGGTTGGGACGAGCAGTACTTC.

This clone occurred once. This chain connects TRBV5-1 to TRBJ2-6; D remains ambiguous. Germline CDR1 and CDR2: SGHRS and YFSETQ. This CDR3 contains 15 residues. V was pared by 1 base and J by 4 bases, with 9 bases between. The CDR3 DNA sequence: TGCGCCAGCAGCTTGTTTGGGGAAGGGGCCAACGTCCTGACTTTC. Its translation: CASSLFGEGANVLTF. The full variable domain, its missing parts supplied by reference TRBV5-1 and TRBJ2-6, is KAGVTQTPRYLIKTRGQQVTLSCSPISGHRSVSWYQQTPGQGLQFLFEYFSETQRNKGNFPGRFSGRQFSNSRSEMNVSTLELGDSALYLCASSLFGEGANVLTFGAGSRLTVL.

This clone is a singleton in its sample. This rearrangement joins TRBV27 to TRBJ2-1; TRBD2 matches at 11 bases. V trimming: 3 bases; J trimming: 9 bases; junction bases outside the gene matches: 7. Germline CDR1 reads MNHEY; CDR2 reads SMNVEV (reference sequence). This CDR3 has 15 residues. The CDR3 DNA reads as TGTGCCAGCAGTTTTGCTAGCGGGAGGACCCCTGAGCAGTTCTTC. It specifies CASSFASGRTPEQFF.

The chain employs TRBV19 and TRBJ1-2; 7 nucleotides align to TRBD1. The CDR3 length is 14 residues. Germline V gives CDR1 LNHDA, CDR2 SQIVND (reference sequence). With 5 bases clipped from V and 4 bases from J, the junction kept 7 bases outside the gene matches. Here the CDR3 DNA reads TGTGCCAGTAGTGATAGGGGGCCCGGCTATGGCTACACCTTC. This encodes CASSDRGPGYGYTF. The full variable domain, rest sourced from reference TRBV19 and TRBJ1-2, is DGGITQSPKYLFRKEGQNVTLSCEQNLNHDAMYWYRQDPGQGLRLIYYSQIVNDFQKGDIAEGYSVSREKKESFPLTVTSAQKNPTAFYLCASSDRGPGYGYTFGSGTRLTVV.

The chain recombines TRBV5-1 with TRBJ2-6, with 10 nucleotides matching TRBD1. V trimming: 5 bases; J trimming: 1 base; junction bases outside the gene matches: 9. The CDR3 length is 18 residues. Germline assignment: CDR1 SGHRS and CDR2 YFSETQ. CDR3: CASSSPGQGLSGANVLTF. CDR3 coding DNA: TGCGCCAGCAGTTCCCCGGGACAGGGGTTATCTGGGGCCAACGTCCTGACTTTC.

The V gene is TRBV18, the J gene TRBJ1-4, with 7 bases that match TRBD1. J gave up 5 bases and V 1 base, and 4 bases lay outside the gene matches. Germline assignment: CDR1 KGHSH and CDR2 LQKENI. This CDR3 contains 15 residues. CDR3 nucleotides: TGTGCCAGCTCACCACGACAGGGAGGGAATGAAAAACTGTTTTTT. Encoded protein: CASSPRQGGNEKLFF.

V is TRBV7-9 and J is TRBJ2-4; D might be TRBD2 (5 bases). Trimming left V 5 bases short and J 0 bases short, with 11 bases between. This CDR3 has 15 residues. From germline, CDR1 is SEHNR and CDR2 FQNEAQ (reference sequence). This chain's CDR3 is CASSRDGVAKNIQYF. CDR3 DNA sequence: TGTGCCAGCAGCAGAGACGGGGTAGCCAAAAACATTCAGTACTTC.

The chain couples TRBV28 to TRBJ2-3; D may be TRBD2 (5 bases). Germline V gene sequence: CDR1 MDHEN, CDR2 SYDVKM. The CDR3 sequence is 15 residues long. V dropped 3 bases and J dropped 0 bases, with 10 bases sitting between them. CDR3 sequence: CASSFDWTSTDTQYF. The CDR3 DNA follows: TGTGCCAGCAGTTTCGACTGGACTAGCACAGATACGCAGTATTTT.

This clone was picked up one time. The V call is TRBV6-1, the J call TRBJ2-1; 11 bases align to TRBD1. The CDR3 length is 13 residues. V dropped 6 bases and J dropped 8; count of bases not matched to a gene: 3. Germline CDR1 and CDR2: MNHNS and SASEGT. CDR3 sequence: CASSQDRGHEQFF. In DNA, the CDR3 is TGTGCCAGCAGCCAGGACAGGGGGCATGAGCAGTTCTTC.